Listed below are T cell receptor beta chains from one sample, sequenced in a study of vaccination and CD4 T cells after COVID-19. These receptors' antigens are unknown. Each CDR3 protein is one row after TCRdb ran MiXCR on the PCR reads. The data show 14,000 to 15,000 distinct CDR3 sequences, around 67% seen once. What was sequenced was CD4+ T cells from blood, cultured in vitro. The receptors were gathered from a human donor who had recovered from COVID-19. The CDR3 runs from the conserved cysteine through the conserved F or W. Fields, in order: J gene, D gene, V gene, clone size, CDR3 DNA, CDR3 protein. The D gene is left open where the match is weak. Clone sizes are given selectively: once, few, many, or a class where the clone is expanded.

TRBJ2-2	NA	TRBV24-1	NA	TGTGCCAGCCGGGACATTAACACCGGGGAGCTGTTTTTT	CASRDINTGELFF
TRBJ1-1	NA	TRBV18	NA	TGTGCCAGCTCCCCACAGGGAAACACTGAAGCTTTCTTT	CASSPQGNTEAFF
TRBJ1-1	NA	TRBV7-6	NA	TGTGCCAGCAGCTTAAGCGTGGGGAGCACTGAAGCTTTCTTT	CASSLSVGSTEAFF
TRBJ1-1	TRBD1	TRBV27	NA	TGTGCCAGCAGCAAAGACAGGGGCCAGCAGAACACTGAAGCTTTCTTT	CASSKDRGQQNTEAFF
TRBJ2-5	NA	TRBV25-1	NA	TGTGCCAGCCGTCTGGGGTCCCAAGAGACCCAGTACTTC	CASRLGSQETQYF
TRBJ2-5	TRBD2	TRBV11-2	few	TGTGCCAGCAGCAGCGGAGCGGGAGTGGAGACCCAGTACTTC	CASSSGAGVETQYF
TRBJ2-7	NA	TRBV20-1	once	TGCAGTATGGGAGGGGGAGCCTACGAGCAGTACTTC	CSMGGGAYEQYF
TRBJ2-7	TRBD2	TRBV12-3/TRBV12-4	NA	TGTGCCAGCAGTTTAGTTAGGGGAGGGGAATACGAGCAGTACTTC	CASSLVRGGEYEQYF
TRBJ2-7	TRBD2	TRBV7-2	once	TGTGTCAGCGGGAGGGTAACCTACGAGCAGTACTTC	CVSGRVTYEQYF
TRBJ2-2	NA	TRBV20-1	NA	TGCAGTGCGCCGGACTCGAACACCGGGGAGCTGTTTTTT	CSAPDSNTGELFF
TRBJ1-5	NA	TRBV20-1	NA	TGCAGTGCTAGAAAACGAACGGGGAATCAGCCCCAGCATTTT	CSARKRTGNQPQHF
TRBJ2-3	TRBD2	TRBV27	NA	TGTGCCAGCAGTCCCCTCTCTAGCGGGAGGTCCCCAGATACGCAGTATTTT	CASSPLSSGRSPDTQYF
TRBJ1-2	NA	TRBV10-3	NA	TGTGCCATCAGTGGTCGCCCAGGGGATGGCTACACCTTC	CAISGRPGDGYTF
TRBJ1-5	NA	TRBV2	NA	TGTGCCAGCAGTGGGGCGACATGGGCCTATAGCAATCAGCCCCAGCATTTT	CASSGATWAYSNQPQHF